Each of the 5 T cell receptor beta chains below was sequenced from the same sample in a study of blood T cells in healthy people across ages. PCR was performed a second time for about 6 to 11 cycles using a sample-barcoded 5' primer and a J-beta primer mix. TCRdb analysed the 5' RACE reads with MiXCR anew, one entry per CDR3 protein. The sample holds 850,000 to 950,000 distinct CDR3 sequences; around 28% are singletons and the top ten take about 18%. Material for sequencing was blood. The source is a woman of 80 years or more in good health.

The V call is TRBV30, the J call TRBJ2-7; the match to TRBD1 covers 9 bases. There are 15 residues in the CDR3. Germline V gives CDR1 GTSNPN, CDR2 SVGIG (reference sequence). J was trimmed by 4 bases and V by 3 bases; bases with no gene match: 10. CDR3 region: CAWRPRGTGSYEQYF. The DNA for the CDR3 is TGTGCCTGGAGGCCGCGGGGGACAGGGAGTTACGAGCAGTACTTC.

This clonotype was detected ten times or more. This chain connects TRBV11-2 to TRBJ2-1; 13 nucleotides align to TRBD2. The germline gives CDR1 SGHAT, CDR2 FQNNGV. This CDR3 is built from 15 residues. V lost 3 bases and J lost 9; bases outside the gene matches: 5. CDR3 region: CASSFTSGGVGEQFF. In nucleotides, the CDR3 is TGTGCCAGCAGCTTTACTAGCGGGGGGGTTGGTGAGCAGTTCTTC.

This clonotype was recorded many times. This chain links TRBV7-2 with TRBJ2-7, with TRBD1 as a possible D gene (6 bases). This CDR3 has 13 amino acids. V gave up 8 bases and J gave up 3 bases, with 14 bases separating them. The germline V gene has CDR1 SGHTA and CDR2 FQGNSA. The CDR3 sequence is CASGGFRDYEQYF. CDR3 sequence (DNA): TGTGCCAGCGGGGGCTTTCGGGACTACGAGCAGTACTTC.

At least ten counts were recorded for this clonotype. The CDR3, as DNA: TGTGCCAGCAGCAAAATGGGGGCCCAAGAGACCCAGTACTTC. Its translation: CASSKMGAQETQYF. The rearrangement links TRBV21-1 to TRBJ2-5; the table gives TRBD1 as D, unverified against the DNA. TRBV21-1 corresponds to a pseudogene. This CDR3 contains 14 residues.

This clonotype was counted only a few times. The CDR3 sequence: CASSLLGGGGTDTQYF. CDR3 DNA sequence: TGTGCCAGCAGCTTATTGGGTGGGGGAGGCACAGATACGCAGTATTTT. The V call is TRBV7-6, the J call TRBJ2-3; D assignment may be TRBD1 or TRBD2 (5 bases each). Trimming took off 2 bases at V and 1 base at J, with 13 bases between the two ends. The CDR3 has 16 residues. CDR1 is SGHVS and CDR2 is FNYEAQ in the germline V gene.